These T cell receptor beta chains were read from a single sample in a study of T cell responses to AZD1222 COVID-19 vaccine. Some clones are missing from TCRdb's copy, which holds only in-frame ones; the method was immunoSEQ multiplex PCR. The sample lists approximately 150,000 clones; roughly 87% were seen once. The starting material was peripheral blood, obtained 28 days after the second AZD1222 dose. These receptors were taken from an adult who received the AZD1222 COVID-19 vaccine. CDR3s include the opening cysteine and the closing phenylalanine or tryptophan. D genes are given only for firm matches. Clone size, where shown, is once, few, many, or a class for clones that have expanded.

clone_size,d_call,j_call,v_call,cdr3_aa,cdr3_nt
once,NA,TRBJ2-5,TRBV7-2,CASSILGAVSGAQYF,TGTGCCAGCAGCATCCTAGGGGCGGTATCAGGTGCCCAGTACTTC
few,NA,TRBJ2-2,TRBV7-6,CASSFQRTITGELFF,TGTGCCAGCAGCTTTCAGAGGACTATCACCGGGGAGCTGTTTTTT
NA,NA,TRBJ2-1,TRBV6-2/TRBV6-3,CASSYGGSYNEQFF,TGTGCCAGCAGTTACGGAGGGTCATACAATGAGCAGTTCTTC
NA,NA,TRBJ1-2,TRBV12-3/TRBV12-4,CASSFRNYGYTF,TGTGCCAGCAGTTTTCGTAACTATGGCTACACCTTC
NA,NA,TRBJ2-7,TRBV27,CASSWDIRTSYEQYF,TGTGCCAGCAGTTGGGACATACGCACCTCCTACGAGCAGTACTTC
NA,NA,TRBJ2-7,TRBV21-1,CASSKRTSGSNEQYF,TGTGCCAGCAGCAAAAGAACTAGCGGGTCCAACGAGCAGTACTTC
NA,NA,TRBJ2-5,TRBV7-2,CASSFTGSETQYF,TGTGCCAGCAGCTTTACGGGGTCGGAGACCCAGTACTTC
NA,NA,TRBJ2-1,TRBV28,CASSHNEQFF,TGTGCCAGCAGTCACAATGAGCAGTTCTTC
NA,NA,TRBJ1-2,TRBV5-4,CASSSTESNYGYTF,TGTGCCAGCAGCTCGACAGAGTCTAACTATGGCTACACCTTC
once,NA,TRBJ2-2,TRBV5-1,CASSLWDTNTGELFF,TGCGCCAGCAGCTTATGGGACACCAACACCGGGGAGCTGTTTTTT
NA,TRBD1,TRBJ1-2,TRBV6-2/TRBV6-3,CASSYGTGNGYTF,TGTGCCAGCAGTTATGGGACAGGGAACGGCTACACCTTC
NA,NA,TRBJ1-1,TRBV7-9,CASSFGGNTEAFF,TGTGCCAGCAGCTTCGGAGGTAACACTGAAGCTTTCTTT
NA,NA,TRBJ1-1,TRBV10-1,CASSESWGTEAFF,TGCGCCAGCAGTGAGTCCTGGGGCACTGAAGCTTTCTTT
NA,NA,TRBJ2-3,TRBV11-2,CASSPYPGGSGTDTQYF,TGTGCCAGCAGCCCGTATCCCGGGGGAAGTGGCACAGATACGCAGTATTTT
NA,TRBD1,TRBJ1-1,TRBV13,CASSSIGTGNTEAFF,TGTGCCAGCAGCTCCATCGGGACAGGGAATACTGAAGCTTTCTTT
NA,NA,TRBJ1-1,TRBV29-1,CSVERRANTEAFF,TGCAGCGTTGAACGCAGGGCGAACACTGAAGCTTTCTTT
NA,TRBD1,TRBJ2-7,TRBV5-4,CASSFLQGRGHWEQYF,TGTGCCAGCAGTTTTTTACAAGGCAGGGGGCATTGGGAGCAGTACTTC
NA,NA,TRBJ2-1,TRBV7-2,CASSLVSGTNYNEQFF,TGTGCCAGCAGCTTAGTGTCCGGGACAAACTACAATGAGCAGTTCTTC
NA,NA,TRBJ2-2,TRBV6-5,CASNRQVEGELFF,TGTGCCAGCAACCGACAGGTCGAGGGGGAGCTGTTTTTT
once,NA,TRBJ2-7,TRBV5-1,CASSLVGLNRWEQYF,TGCGCCAGCAGCCTGGTCGGACTGAACCGGTGGGAGCAGTACTTC
NA,NA,TRBJ2-5,TRBV19,CASSSGLRETQYF,TGTGCCAGTAGTTCGGGTCTACGAGAGACCCAGTACTTC
NA,TRBD1,TRBJ1-4,TRBV9,CASGTTGKNEKLFF,TGTGCCAGCGGGACGACAGGGAAGAATGAAAAACTGTTTTTT
NA,NA,TRBJ2-7,TRBV4-1,CASSQNTGLGYEQYF,TGCGCCAGCAGCCAAAATACAGGATTGGGCTACGAGCAGTACTTC
few,NA,TRBJ1-6,TRBV6-5,CASSYIQSGELHF,TGTGCCAGCAGTTACATTCAATCGGGAGAGCTCCACTTT
NA,NA,TRBJ2-2,TRBV19,CASREAGRGELFF,TGTGCCAGTAGGGAGGCAGGGAGAGGGGAGCTGTTTTTT
NA,NA,TRBJ1-4,TRBV19,CASNGGNEKLFF,TGTGCCAGTAACGGGGGCAATGAAAAACTGTTTTTT
NA,NA,TRBJ1-5,TRBV5-1,CASRLGSDQPQHF,TGCGCCAGCAGATTAGGGTCCGATCAGCCCCAGCATTTT
NA,NA,TRBJ1-2,TRBV15,CATSRDGAHGYTF,TGTGCCACCAGCAGAGACGGGGCCCATGGCTACACCTTC
NA,TRBD2,TRBJ2-3,TRBV11-3,CASSLEGGAQYF,TGTGCCAGCAGCTTAGAGGGAGGGGCGCAGTATTTT
NA,NA,TRBJ2-3,TRBV9,CASSLRAGTDTQYF,TGTGCCAGCAGCCTGAGGGCCGGTACAGATACGCAGTATTTT
NA,TRBD1,TRBJ1-2,TRBV6-1,CASSEPSDRGLSRYYGYTF,TGTGCCAGCAGTGAACCCTCCGACAGGGGTCTCTCCCGTTACTATGGCTACACCTTC
NA,NA,TRBJ1-1,TRBV18,CASSPRTDTEAFF,TGTGCCAGCTCACCACGGACAGACACTGAAGCTTTCTTT
NA,NA,TRBJ1-1,TRBV21-1,CASSKHKNNTEAFF,TGTGCCAGCAGCAAGCACAAGAATAACACTGAAGCTTTCTTT
NA,NA,TRBJ1-2,TRBV3-1/TRBV3-2,CASSRIRGAGYGYTF,TGTGCCAGCAGCCGGATTCGAGGGGCGGGGTATGGCTACACCTTC
NA,NA,TRBJ1-1,TRBV4-2,CASSPGGGDTEAFF,TGTGCCAGCAGCCCAGGCGGGGGAGACACTGAAGCTTTCTTT
NA,TRBD2,TRBJ2-1,TRBV27,CASSFLLGTRTSNEQFF,TGTGCCAGCAGTTTCCTTCTAGGAACCCGGACTAGCAATGAGCAGTTCTTC
NA,TRBD1,TRBJ2-7,TRBV7-2,CASSATGTGEYYEQYF,TGTGCCAGCAGCGCCACCGGGACAGGGGAGTACTACGAGCAGTACTTC
NA,NA,TRBJ2-7,TRBV27,CASSLTAPYREQYF,TGTGCCAGCAGTTTAACGGCCCCGTATCGAGAGCAGTACTTC
few,TRBD1,TRBJ1-2,TRBV7-2,CASSPQPGQGLQGYTF,TGTGCCAGCAGCCCACAACCGGGACAGGGGTTACAAGGCTACACCTTC
NA,NA,TRBJ1-1,TRBV6-1,CASSEQAGWGTEAFF,TGTGCCAGCAGTGAACAAGCGGGTTGGGGCACTGAAGCTTTCTTT
NA,NA,TRBJ2-3,TRBV3-1/TRBV3-2,CASSQDENTQYF,TGTGCCAGCAGCCAAGATGAAAATACGCAGTATTTT
NA,TRBD2,TRBJ2-7,TRBV6-2/TRBV6-3,CASSPGTSGYEQYF,TGTGCCAGCAGCCCCGGGACTAGCGGTTACGAGCAGTACTTC
NA,NA,TRBJ2-1,TRBV12-5,CASGLVLERDSSYNEQFF,TGTGCTAGTGGTTTGGTCCTTGAGCGGGACAGCTCCTACAATGAGCAGTTCTTC
NA,NA,TRBJ1-4,TRBV19,CATRTYEKLFF,TGTGCCACGAGAACCTATGAAAAACTGTTTTTT
NA,NA,TRBJ1-6,TRBV5-1,CASSLAGQMDSPLHF,TGCGCCAGCAGCTTGGCTGGGCAGATGGATTCACCCCTCCACTTT
few,NA,TRBJ1-1,TRBV7-2,CASSKEAGSEAFF,TGTGCCAGCAGCAAGGAGGCTGGATCTGAAGCTTTCTTT
once,TRBD2,TRBJ2-1,TRBV7-2,CASSLRGLASGGWDEQFF,TGTGCCAGCAGCTTACGTGGATTGGCTAGCGGGGGGTGGGATGAGCAGTTCTTC
NA,NA,TRBJ1-5,TRBV4-1,CASSQVGGTNQPQHF,TGCGCCAGCAGCCAAGTGGGAGGGACCAACCAGCCCCAGCATTTT
NA,TRBD1,TRBJ2-3,TRBV19,CASTMAPGTGYADTQYF,TGTGCCAGTACCATGGCCCCCGGGACAGGGTACGCAGATACGCAGTATTTT
NA,NA,TRBJ1-5,TRBV4-3,CASSQDWGNNQPQHF,TGCGCCAGCAGCCAAGATTGGGGGAACAATCAGCCCCAGCATTTT
NA,TRBD2,TRBJ2-3,TRBV18,CASSPRLAGGDTQYF,TGTGCCAGCTCACCCAGACTAGCGGGGGGCGATACGCAGTATTTT
NA,NA,TRBJ2-7,TRBV9,CASSVAGNEQYF,TGTGCCAGCAGCGTAGCAGGGAACGAGCAGTACTTC
NA,NA,TRBJ2-3,TRBV7-9,CASSLVRTDTQYF,TGTGCCAGCAGCTTGGTCCGCACAGATACGCAGTATTTT